Detailed here is one T cell receptor beta chain. Per the study methods: Amplification with reference gene primers provided the estimates of nucleated cell counts. Some clones are missing from TCRdb's copy, which holds only in-frame ones; the method was immunoSEQ multiplex PCR. V, J and clone size are those of that table, while D and trimming were read from the DNA. The table shows nearly 350,000 clones, with 88% occurring only once. The data are from a study of blood T cell repertoires in COVID-19. At the level of the study: The origin of the acute and convalescent COVID-19 samples was the United States, Italy and Spain. PBMCs, B-cell-depleted T cells, or T cells provided the cDNA or gDNA that made up the material.

The V end was cut by 5 bases, the J end by 0 bases, with 6 bases between. CDR3 size: 12 residues. Per germline, CDR1 SGHRS and CDR2 YFSETQ. Sequencing was done on a sample of peripheral blood. The chain links TRBV5-1 to TRBJ2-7, with D perhaps matching TRBD2 (5 bases). This sequence originates from a woman between 65 and 79 years old with COVID-19, enrolled during active disease. The CDR3 is CASRGSSYEQYF. In DNA form, the CDR3 reads TGCGCCAGCAGGGGGAGCTCCTACGAGCAGTACTTC.